This T cell receptor beta chain was observed in a study of T cell repertoires in cytomegalovirus infection. Study details: An indication of both CMV infection and matching HLA type came from public TCR beta signatures.

CDR1 is SGHAT and CDR2 is FQNNGV in the germline V gene. V was trimmed by 4 bases and J by 8 bases, leaving 13 bases between them. The CDR3 totals 13 residues. TCRdb passed the reads through MiXCR, listing each CDR3 protein once. The table records under 200,000 distinct CDR3 sequences, over 25% of them present only once. Overall study findings and caveats: Within the response measured ex vivo, HLA-C-restricted CMV-specific TCR beta clonotypes were dominant. Carriage of CMV together with the relevant HLA was identifiable through cumulative public TCR beta family frequency.

This clonotype appeared a few times. Its antigen is currently unknown. The receptor was derived from a human donor in good health (CMV status not recorded). Some clones in this sample may be carry-over from other donors' samples. The specimen sequenced was PBMCs. This chain uses TRBV11-2 with TRBJ2-3; a weak D match, TRBD1 (6 bases). In DNA, the CDR3 is TGTGCCAGCAGCTCCCCGCCCAGGGGTACGCAGTATTTT. Protein sequence: CASSSPPRGTQYF.